The 30 T cell receptor beta chains presented below share a single source sample, sequenced in a study of blood T cell repertoires in COVID-19. Measured with immunoSEQ multiplex PCR; TCRdb has only the in-frame clones, and not every one. Seen here are some 100,000 clones, 84% observed once, and the top ten hold 7.9%. The sample comprised peripheral blood. These receptors originate from a woman older than 75 with active or convalescent COVID-19.

The chain links TRBV7-8 to TRBJ2-5; 7 nucleotides line up with TRBD2. Germline V gene lookup returns CDR1 SGHVS and CDR2 FQNEAQ. The V segment lost 5 bases and the J segment 5 bases; nucleotides outside the gene matches: 8. This CDR3 is 14 amino acids long. In DNA form, the CDR3 reads TGTGCCAGCAGCCGCGGACGGGAGGTGGAGACCCAGTACTTC. Translating gives CASSRGREVETQYF.

The chain joins TRBV4-2 to TRBJ2-7; 12 nucleotides align to TRBD2. The V gene end was trimmed by 6 bases and the J gene end by 3 bases; junction bases not matched to a gene: 3. This CDR3 is built from 14 residues. Per germline, CDR1 LGHNA and CDR2 YNFKEQ. CDR3 bases: TGTGCCAGCAGTTCGGGACTAGCGGGCTACGAGCAGTACTTC. This translates into CASSSGLAGYEQYF.

The rearrangement joins TRBV7-8 to TRBJ2-7, with TRBD2 matching 10 bases. This CDR3 region has 18 residues. The trim removed 1 base at V and 1 base at J, leaving 10 bases unmatched. Germline values: CDR1 SGHVS, CDR2 FQNEAQ. The CDR3 here is CASSLVGSGRALSYEQYF. CDR3 nucleotides: TGTGCCAGCAGCTTAGTCGGCAGCGGGAGGGCCCTTTCCTACGAGCAGTACTTC.

The CDR3 DNA reads as TGTGCCAGTAGTATCCAGGGGCAAGAGACCCAGTACTTC. Encoded protein: CASSIQGQETQYF. The V and J genes are TRBV19 and TRBJ2-5; possibly TRBD1 for D (6 bases). The CDR3 spans 13 residues. V shed 3 bases and J shed 2 bases, with 7 bases lying between them. Germline CDR1 is LNHDA and CDR2 is SQIVND (reference sequence).

The rearrangement joins TRBV19 to TRBJ1-5; 7 bases map to TRBD1. CDR1 is LNHDA and CDR2 is SQIVND in the germline V gene (reference sequence). V dropped 3 bases and J dropped 4; count of bases not matched to a gene: 3. The CDR3 is 14 amino acids. DNA for the CDR3: TGTGCCAGTAGTATCCTGACAGGGAATCAGCCCCAGCATTTT. Translation: CASSILTGNQPQHF.

CDR3 nucleotide sequence: TGCGCCAGCAGCCCAGGACAGGGGGCCGGGGCTGAAGCTTTCTTT. This gives the protein CASSPGQGAGAEAFF. V and J are TRBV5-1 and TRBJ1-1; 11 bases are a match to TRBD1. V shed 4 bases and J 6 bases; nucleotides not matched to a gene: 8. The CDR3 totals 15 residues. CDR1 and CDR2 (germline): SGHRS, YFSETQ.

The rearrangement uses TRBV9 and TRBJ2-7; the D is unclear. CDR3 size: 15 residues. Trimming removed 0 bases from V and 2 bases from J, with 12 bases in between. CDR1 and CDR2 (germline): SGDLS, YYNGEE. CDR3 in DNA: TGTGCCAGCAGCGTAGGGCCCCAACCCACCTACGAGCAGTACTTC. It encodes CASSVGPQPTYEQYF.

This chain links TRBV19 with TRBJ2-7, with 11 bases that match TRBD1. CDR3 length: 15 residues. V shed 5 bases, J shed 2 bases, and the junction held 5 bases outside the gene matches. Germline V CDR1 and CDR2: LNHDA, SQIVND (reference sequence). The CDR3 coding sequence is TGTGCCAGTAGTGCTCCGGGACAGGGGGCCTACGAGCAGTACTTC. Encoded protein: CASSAPGQGAYEQYF.

In DNA form, the CDR3 reads TGTGCCAGCAGCTTACCAGGGGCGGCAGATACGCAGTATTTT. This translates into CASSLPGAADTQYF. The V gene is TRBV5-8, the J gene TRBJ2-3; D might be TRBD1 (6 bases). The V end lost 2 bases, the J end lost 4 bases, and 11 bases lay between the germline ends. Germline V CDR1 and CDR2: SGHTS, YDEGEE. CDR3 length: 14 residues.

Concerning this clone: Distinct nucleotide sequences in the sample also encode this CDR3. The chain couples TRBV19 to TRBJ1-1, with a weak D call TRBD1 (5 bases). Trimming took off 5 bases at V and 1 base at J, with 11 bases between the two ends. Germline assignment: CDR1 LNHDA and CDR2 SQIVND (reference sequence). CDR3 size: 14 residues. CDR3 protein: CASSPTGQNTEAFF. CDR3 nucleotides: TGTGCCAGTAGTCCCACAGGACAGAACACTGAAGCTTTCTTT. The full variable domain, in which reference TRBV19 and TRBJ1-1 provide the parts outside the CDR3, is DGGITQSPKYLFRKEGQNVTLSCEQNLNHDAMYWYRQDPGQGLRLIYYSQIVNDFQKGDIAEGYSVSREKKESFPLTVTSAQKNPTAFYLCASSPTGQNTEAFFGQGTRLTVV.

The J gene is TRBJ2-7, the V gene TRBV28; the D gene is possibly TRBD2 (6 bases). This CDR3 is 16 amino acids long. Trimming shortened V by 4 bases and J by 0 bases, and 16 bases separated the two germline ends. Germline-derived CDR1 and CDR2 are MDHEN and SYDVKM. The CDR3 here is CASSSPGGLASYEQYF. The CDR3 coding sequence is TGTGCCAGCAGTTCTCCCGGGGGACTGGCCTCCTACGAGCAGTACTTC. Full variable domain (remainder filled in from reference TRBV28 and TRBJ2-7): DVKVTQSSRYLVKRTGEKVFLECVQDMDHENMFWYRQDPGLGLRLIYFSYDVKMKEKGDIPEGYSVSREKKERFSLILESASTNQTSMYLCASSSPGGLASYEQYFGPGTRLTVT.

This chain links TRBV2 with TRBJ2-3; a possible D gene is TRBD2 (6 bases). V lost 8 bases and J 0 bases, leaving 12 bases between the germline ends. CDR3 length: 14 residues. The germline CDR1 and CDR2 sequences are SNHLY and FYNNEI. The CDR3 bases are TGTGCCAGCCGTAGCGGAACTAGCACAGATACGCAGTATTTT. It is translated as CASRSGTSTDTQYF.

The chain carries TRBV6-1 and TRBJ1-6; D remains unclear. Germline V gene data show CDR1 as MNHNS and CDR2 as SASEGT. CDR3 length equals 14 residues. V was pared by 2 bases and J by 4 bases, with 6 bases between. The CDR3 bases are TGTGCCAGCAGTGAACAGGAATATAATTCACCCCTCCACTTT. This encodes CASSEQEYNSPLHF.

With respect to this clone: An end of the junction does not agree with germline; a read error may underlie this. The chain is built from TRBV19 and TRBJ2-7, with TRBD1 matching 11 bases. CDR1 LNHDA and CDR2 SQIVND come from the germline V gene (reference sequence). CDR3 length: 13 residues. The CDR3 here is CASRDRGSYKQYF. DNA of the CDR3: TGTGCCAGCAGGGACAGGGGGTCCTACAAGCAGTACTTC.

The chain is built from TRBV11-1 and TRBJ2-1; D is unresolved. Germline-derived CDR1 and CDR2 are SGHAT and FQDESV (reference sequence). V lost 1 base and J 0 bases, leaving 7 bases between the germline ends. The CDR3 spans 15 residues. The chain's CDR3 is CASSLEAVSYNEQFF. For the CDR3, the DNA is TGTGCCAGCAGCTTAGAGGCGGTCTCCTACAATGAGCAGTTCTTC.

This clone was observed many times. V is TRBV5-4 and J is TRBJ1-2, with TRBD1 matching over 10 bases. CDR1 is SGHNT and CDR2 is YYREEE in the germline V gene (reference sequence). Trimming removed 4 bases from V and 7 bases from J; junction bases left unmatched: 4. There are 13 residues in the CDR3. The CDR3 nucleotides read TGTGCCAGCAGCCGGGACAGGGGTTTTGGCTACACCTTC. Protein product: CASSRDRGFGYTF.

This clone was observed a handful of times. The CDR3 DNA sequence: TGTGCCAGCAGTTTACTGGGACTAGCGGGAGTGACCGGGGAGCTGTTTTTT. Its protein is CASSLLGLAGVTGELFF. The chain combines TRBV28 with TRBJ2-2, with TRBD2 identical over 14 bases. The CDR3 has 17 residues. Germline V CDR1 and CDR2: MDHEN, SYDVKM. J was trimmed by 5 bases and V by 2 bases; bases with no gene match: 4.

V gene TRBV6-5 combines with J gene TRBJ2-3; a possible D gene is TRBD2 (7 bases). CDR3 length: 14 amino acids. Trimming removed 7 bases from V and 5 bases from J, with 16 bases in between. Germline CDR1 is MNHEY and CDR2 is SVGAGI. In DNA, the CDR3 is TGTGCCAGCACCGAGGCGGGGGCTGGAGATACGCAGTATTTT. Its protein is CASTEAGAGDTQYF.

The chain recombines TRBV18 with TRBJ2-7, with TRBD1 matching over 7 bases. From germline, CDR1 is KGHSH and CDR2 LQKENI. This CDR3 spans 15 amino acids. The trim removed 6 bases at V and 0 bases at J, leaving 8 bases unmatched. The CDR3 protein is CASSPGQAYSYEQYF. CDR3 nucleotides: TGTGCCAGCTCCCCCGGACAGGCCTACTCCTACGAGCAGTACTTC.

The rearrangement links TRBV19 to TRBJ1-2, with D possibly matching TRBD1 (6 bases). The V end lost 5 bases, the J end lost 4 bases, and 20 bases lay between the germline ends. Germline V gene sequence: CDR1 LNHDA, CDR2 SQIVND (reference sequence). There are 16 residues in the CDR3. The DNA for the CDR3 is TGTGCCAGTAGTCCCCGGGGGGGGCTCACCGGCTATGGCTACACCTTC. Translated: CASSPRGGLTGYGYTF.

This rearrangement joins TRBV7-2 to TRBJ2-7, with 13 bases aligning to TRBD2. This CDR3 contains 14 residues. Germline V gene sequence: CDR1 SGHTA, CDR2 FQGNSA. Unmatched junction bases numbered 5, after V lost 5 bases and J lost 7 bases. CDR3 in DNA: TGTGCCAGCAGCGACGGACTAGCGGGAGAAGAGCAGTACTTC. It specifies CASSDGLAGEEQYF. Full variable domain (rest looked up from reference TRBV7-2 and TRBJ2-7): GAGVSQSPSNKVTEKGKDVELRCDPISGHTALYWYRQSLGQGLEFLIYFQGNSAPDKSGLPSDRFSAERTGGSVSTLTIQRTQQEDSAVYLCASSDGLAGEEQYFGPGTRLTVT.

The V call is TRBV2, the J call TRBJ2-3; D is perhaps TRBD1 (7 bases). Trimming stripped 4 bases from V and 4 bases from J, with 9 bases between. The V gene's germline CDR1 is SNHLY and CDR2 FYNNEI. The CDR3 spans 13 residues. The CDR3 region is CASSVRGADTQYF. The CDR3 DNA sequence: TGTGCCAGCAGTGTCAGGGGGGCAGATACGCAGTATTTT.

This chain joins TRBV7-3 and TRBJ2-2, with no clear D. The V gene's germline CDR1 is SGHTA and CDR2 FQGTGA. This CDR3 spans 16 amino acids. V was shortened by 2 bases and J by 0 bases, with 10 bases between the two germline ends. The CDR3 DNA sequence: TGTGCCAGCAGCTTATTAGTAGGAGCGAACACCGGGGAGCTGTTTTTT. Protein sequence: CASSLLVGANTGELFF.

The CDR3 DNA sequence: TGTGCCAGCAGCCCCGGACTGGGCGAGCAGTACTTC. Protein product: CASSPGLGEQYF. The chain employs TRBV7-9 and TRBJ2-7, with a possible D match to TRBD2 (5 bases). CDR1 SEHNR and CDR2 FQNEAQ come from the germline V gene (reference sequence). The CDR3 sequence is 12 residues long. The V end lost 5 bases, the J end lost 6 bases, and 11 bases lay between the germline ends. Complete variable domain (other parts from reference TRBV7-9 and TRBJ2-7): DTGVSQNPRHKITKRGQNVTFRCDPISEHNRLYWYRQTLGQGPEFLTYFQNEAQLEKSRLLSDRFSAERPKGSFSTLEIQRTEQGDSAMYLCASSPGLGEQYFGPGTRLTVT.

In its sample, this clone was seen many times. CDR3 loop: CASSPRDRAYNEQFF. In DNA, the CDR3 is TGTGCCAGCAGCCCCCGGGACAGGGCCTACAATGAGCAGTTCTTC. This chain joins TRBV2 and TRBJ2-1, with 9 bases lining up with TRBD1. CDR1 and CDR2 (germline): SNHLY, FYNNEI. The length of the CDR3 is 15 residues. V was clipped by 6 bases and J by 2 bases; unmatched bases: 5.

This chain links TRBV2 with TRBJ1-5; D might be TRBD1 (6 bases). From germline, CDR1 is SNHLY and CDR2 FYNNEI. V dropped 5 bases and J dropped 3 bases, with 14 bases sitting between them. The CDR3 extends over 15 amino acids. The CDR3 loop is CASSTRTVYNQPQHF. The CDR3 coding sequence is TGTGCCAGCAGTACCCGGACAGTTTACAATCAGCCCCAGCATTTT.

The chain carries TRBV7-8 and TRBJ2-1, with 8 positions matching TRBD2. Looked up from germline, CDR1 is SGHVS and CDR2 is FQNEAQ. This CDR3 contains 16 residues. Trimming removed 8 bases from V and 4 bases from J; junction bases left unmatched: 13. CDR3 in amino acids: CASGLSGSATYNEQFF. CDR3 in DNA: TGTGCCAGCGGATTGAGCGGGAGTGCTACATACAATGAGCAGTTCTTC.

CDR3 in DNA: TGTGCCACCGCCACCATGCTCGGGACTGAAGCTTTCTTT. This gives the protein CATATMLGTEAFF. V and J are TRBV2 and TRBJ1-1, with D unresolved. With 10 bases removed from V and 5 bases from J, the gap between germline ends came to 17 bases. In germline, CDR1 is SNHLY, CDR2 FYNNEI. The CDR3 runs to 13 residues.

The chain couples TRBV12-3 or TRBV12-4 to TRBJ1-2, with 8 bases that match TRBD1. The CDR3 runs 13 residues. Unmatched junction bases numbered 3, after V lost 5 bases and J lost 4 bases. CDR3 amino acids: CASSADRGYGYTF. The CDR3 DNA follows: TGTGCCAGCAGTGCTGACAGGGGCTATGGCTACACCTTC.

The gene calls are TRBV28 and TRBJ1-2; 9 nucleotides agree with TRBD1. This CDR3 contains 15 residues. V lost 5 bases, J lost 6 bases, and 10 bases stayed unmatched. Germline V lookup: CDR1 MDHEN, CDR2 SYDVKM. The CDR3 is CASSQQGAVDDGYTF. CDR3 in DNA: TGTGCCAGCAGTCAACAGGGGGCCGTAGACGATGGCTACACCTTC.